Below, 12 T cell receptor beta chains from the same sample are listed, as sequenced in a study of early T cells in non-severe SARS-CoV-2 infection. TCRdb re-analysed the 5' RACE reads in MiXCR, keeping a single row per CDR3 protein. Seen here are roughly 33,000 distinct CDR3 sequences, more than 5% observed once, and the top ten hold about 14%. The specimen sequenced was whole blood. The origin of the receptors is an adult who was a healthcare worker with PCR-confirmed SARS-CoV-2 infection or an uninfected control (not recorded which).

The sample holds many counts of this clonotype. The DNA for the CDR3 is TGCGCCAGCAGCTACGGACGGAACTCTGGAAACACCATATATTTT. Its translation: CASSYGRNSGNTIYF. This chain uses TRBV5-1 with TRBJ1-3; D ambiguous. V lost 3 bases, J lost 0 bases, and 10 bases lay in between. Germline CDR1 SGHRS, CDR2 YFSETQ. This CDR3 comprises 15 residues.

The chain carries TRBV10-2 and TRBJ2-3; maybe TRBD1 (5 bases). Per the germline V gene, CDR1 is WSHSY and CDR2 is SAAADI. This CDR3 region has 13 residues. V lost 8 bases, J lost 5 bases, and 14 bases lay in between. CDR3 DNA sequence: TGCGCCAGCGAAGGACAAGTCAAAGATACGCAGTATTTT. Protein sequence: CASEGQVKDTQYF.

The V gene is TRBV27, the J gene TRBJ2-1; 8 bases map to TRBD1. The CDR3 has 14 amino acids. V shed 4 bases, J shed 9 bases, and the junction held 8 bases outside the gene matches. The germline V gene has CDR1 MNHEY and CDR2 SMNVEV (reference sequence). The CDR3 region has the DNA TGTGCCAGCAGTTCCCAGGGGGCGGGGATTGAGCAGTTCTTC. Protein product: CASSSQGAGIEQFF.

This clonotype was seen a handful of times. The genes are TRBV12-3 or TRBV12-4 and TRBJ2-5; possibly TRBD1 for D (5 bases). V shed 3 bases and J shed 2 bases, with 7 bases lying between them. CDR3 length: 13 amino acids. CDR3 nucleotides: TGTGCCAGCAGTTTTACAGGTCAAGAGACCCAGTACTTC. It encodes CASSFTGQETQYF.

There are many counts of this clonotype. J is TRBJ2-5 and V is TRBV7-9; D not resolved. Looked up from germline, CDR1 is SEHNR and CDR2 is FQNEAQ (reference sequence). V was cut by 1 base and J by 5 bases, with 11 bases left in between. The CDR3 extends over 14 amino acids. The CDR3 loop is CASSLGSLGETQYF. Here the CDR3 DNA reads TGTGCCAGCAGCTTAGGGAGCCTGGGGGAGACCCAGTACTTC.

This clonotype has at least ten counts. The chain employs TRBV12-3 or TRBV12-4 and TRBJ1-6; 7 nucleotides align to TRBD1. The V segment lost 6 bases and the J segment 7 bases; nucleotides outside the gene matches: 3. The CDR3 is 13 residues long. The CDR3 loop is CASSRDRNSPLHF. The CDR3 DNA follows: TGTGCCAGCAGCCGGGACAGAAATTCACCCCTCCACTTT.

This rearrangement joins TRBV20-1 to TRBJ2-3; no clear D. CDR3 length equals 13 residues. V was shortened by 3 bases and J by 6 bases, with 13 bases between the two germline ends. Germline assignment: CDR1 DFQATT and CDR2 SNEGSKA (reference sequence). This chain's CDR3 is CSARPRYGDTQYF. The DNA of the CDR3 is TGCAGTGCTAGGCCGAGGTACGGGGATACGCAGTATTTT.

This clonotype was counted between two and nine times. The chain uses TRBV6-1 and TRBJ2-1; no firm D call. CDR3 length equals 14 residues. Trimming stripped 9 bases from V and 0 bases from J, with 12 bases between. CDR1 is MNHNS and CDR2 is SASEGT in the germline V gene. The CDR3: CASKRASSYNEQFF. The CDR3 DNA sequence: TGTGCCAGTAAAAGGGCTAGCTCCTACAATGAGCAGTTCTTC.

This clonotype was observed a few times. The chain employs TRBV7-9 and TRBJ1-1; 10 bases are shared with TRBD1. CDR1 and CDR2 (germline): SEHNR, FQNEAQ (reference sequence). The CDR3 consists of 14 residues. V gave up 3 bases and J gave up 7 bases; unmatched junction bases: 5. The CDR3 nucleotides read TGTGCCAGCAGCTTTGACAGGGGGCAAGGTGAAGCTTTCTTT. Its protein product is CASSFDRGQGEAFF.

This clonotype was recorded at least ten times. The chain recombines TRBV15 with TRBJ1-2; D ambiguous. The ends were cut back, 0 bases at V and 4 bases at J, with 6 bases in the middle. The CDR3 covers 13 residues. Germline assignment: CDR1 LNHNV and CDR2 YYDKDF (reference sequence). The CDR3 DNA is TGTGCCACCAGCAGAGATCGGGTCTATGGCTACACCTTC. This gives the protein CATSRDRVYGYTF.

This clonotype was recorded at least ten times. The chain recombines TRBV19 with TRBJ2-7; TRBD1 is a possible D gene (5 bases). The V gene lost 3 bases and the J gene lost 2 bases, with 11 bases spanning the gap. There are 14 residues in the CDR3. CDR1 is LNHDA, CDR2 SQIVND, per germline (reference sequence). The CDR3 sequence is CASSMKGIAYEQYF. Here the CDR3 DNA reads TGTGCCAGTAGTATGAAGGGGATAGCCTACGAGCAGTACTTC.

The chain combines TRBV29-1 with TRBJ1-1; tentative D call: TRBD1 (5 bases). Trimming stripped 6 bases from V and 1 base from J, with 15 bases between. Germline assignment: CDR1 SQVTM and CDR2 ANQGSEA. The length of the CDR3 is 14 residues. The CDR3 protein is CSVGPGRKNTEAFF. CDR3 DNA sequence: TGCAGCGTGGGACCGGGACGAAAGAACACTGAAGCTTTCTTT.